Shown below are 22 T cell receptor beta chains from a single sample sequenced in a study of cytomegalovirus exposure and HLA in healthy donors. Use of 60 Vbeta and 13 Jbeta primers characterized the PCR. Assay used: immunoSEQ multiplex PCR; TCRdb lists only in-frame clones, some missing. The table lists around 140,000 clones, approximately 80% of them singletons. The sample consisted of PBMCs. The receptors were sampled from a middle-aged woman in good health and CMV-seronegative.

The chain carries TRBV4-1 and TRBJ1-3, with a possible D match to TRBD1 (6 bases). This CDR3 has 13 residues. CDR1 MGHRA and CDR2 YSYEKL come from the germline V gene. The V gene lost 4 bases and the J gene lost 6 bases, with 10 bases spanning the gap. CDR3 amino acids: CASSRSGENTIYF. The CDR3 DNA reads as TGCGCCAGCAGCCGATCAGGGGAAAACACCATATATTTT.

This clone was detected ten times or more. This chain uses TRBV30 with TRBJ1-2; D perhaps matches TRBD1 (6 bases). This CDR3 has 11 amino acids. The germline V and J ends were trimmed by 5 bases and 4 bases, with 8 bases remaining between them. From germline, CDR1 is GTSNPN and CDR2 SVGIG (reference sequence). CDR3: CAWQGIYGYTF. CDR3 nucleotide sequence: TGTGCCTGGCAGGGGATCTATGGCTACACCTTC.

The CDR3 DNA reads as TGTGCCAGCAGCTTCGACCTCTCGGGCACTGAAGCTTTCTTT. Protein product: CASSFDLSGTEAFF. The V and J genes are TRBV7-2 and TRBJ1-1; D gene ambiguous. Germline CDR1 is SGHTA and CDR2 is FQGNSA. V was cut by 3 bases and J by 4 bases, with 12 bases left in between. The CDR3 has 14 residues.

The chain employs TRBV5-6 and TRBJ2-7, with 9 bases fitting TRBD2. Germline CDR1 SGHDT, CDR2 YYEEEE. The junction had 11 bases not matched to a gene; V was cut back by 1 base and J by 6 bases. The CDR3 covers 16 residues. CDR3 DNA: TGTGCCAGCAGCTTGTTAGGCGGGGGGGATTTGTGCGAGCAGTACTTC. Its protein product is CASSLLGGGDLCEQYF.

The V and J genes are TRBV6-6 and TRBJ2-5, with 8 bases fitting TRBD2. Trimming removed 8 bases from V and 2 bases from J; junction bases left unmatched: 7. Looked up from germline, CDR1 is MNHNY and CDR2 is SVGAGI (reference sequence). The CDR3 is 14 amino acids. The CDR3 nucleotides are TGTGCCAGCGCAGGACCGGGGGGGCAAGAGACCCAGTACTTC. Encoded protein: CASAGPGGQETQYF.

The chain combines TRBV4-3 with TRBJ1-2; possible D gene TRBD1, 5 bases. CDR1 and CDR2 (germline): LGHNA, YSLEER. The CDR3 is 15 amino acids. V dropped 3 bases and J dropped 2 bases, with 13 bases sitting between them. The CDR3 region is CASSQGGTVNYGYTF. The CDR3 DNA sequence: TGCGCCAGCAGCCAGGGGGGGACGGTAAACTATGGCTACACCTTC.

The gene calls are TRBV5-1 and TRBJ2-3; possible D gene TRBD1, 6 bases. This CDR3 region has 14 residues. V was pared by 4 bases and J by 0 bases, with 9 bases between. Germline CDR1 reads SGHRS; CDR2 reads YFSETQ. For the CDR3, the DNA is TGCGCCAGCAGCGGGACATCGAGCACAGATACGCAGTATTTT. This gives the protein CASSGTSSTDTQYF.

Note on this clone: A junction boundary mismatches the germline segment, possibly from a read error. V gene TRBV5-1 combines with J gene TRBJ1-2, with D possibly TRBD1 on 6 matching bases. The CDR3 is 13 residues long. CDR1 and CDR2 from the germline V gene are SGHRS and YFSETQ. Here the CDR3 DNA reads TGCGCCAGCAGTTTCCAGGGGATAAATGGCTACCCCTTC. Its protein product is CASSFQGINGYPF. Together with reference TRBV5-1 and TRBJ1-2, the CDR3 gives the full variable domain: KAGVTQTPRYLIKTRGQQVTLSCSPISGHRSVSWYQQTPGQGLQFLFEYFSETQRNKGNFPGRFSGRQFSNSRSEMNVSTLELGDSALYLCASSFQGINGYPFGSGTRLTVV.

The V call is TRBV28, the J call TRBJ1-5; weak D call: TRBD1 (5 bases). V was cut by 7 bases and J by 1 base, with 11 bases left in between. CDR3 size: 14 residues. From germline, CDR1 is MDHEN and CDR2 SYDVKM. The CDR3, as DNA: TGTGCCAGCATCCAGAAGGGGAGCAATCAGCCCCAGCATTTT. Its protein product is CASIQKGSNQPQHF. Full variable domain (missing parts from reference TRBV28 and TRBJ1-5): DVKVTQSSRYLVKRTGEKVFLECVQDMDHENMFWYRQDPGLGLRLIYFSYDVKMKEKGDIPEGYSVSREKKERFSLILESASTNQTSMYLCASIQKGSNQPQHFGDGTRLSIL.

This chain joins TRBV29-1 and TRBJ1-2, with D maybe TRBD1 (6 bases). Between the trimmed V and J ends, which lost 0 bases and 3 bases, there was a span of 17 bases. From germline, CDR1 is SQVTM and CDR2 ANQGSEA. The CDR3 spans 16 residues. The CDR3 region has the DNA TGCAGCGTTGAAGATCGAATTTACAGGGACGACTATGGCTACACCTTC. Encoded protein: CSVEDRIYRDDYGYTF.

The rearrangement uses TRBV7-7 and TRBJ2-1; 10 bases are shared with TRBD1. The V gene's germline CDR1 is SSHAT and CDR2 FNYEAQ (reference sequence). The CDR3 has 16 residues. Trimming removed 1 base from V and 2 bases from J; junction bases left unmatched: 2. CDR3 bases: TGTGCCAGCAGCTTAGGGGGGACAGGGGCCTACAATGAGCAGTTCTTC. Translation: CASSLGGTGAYNEQFF.

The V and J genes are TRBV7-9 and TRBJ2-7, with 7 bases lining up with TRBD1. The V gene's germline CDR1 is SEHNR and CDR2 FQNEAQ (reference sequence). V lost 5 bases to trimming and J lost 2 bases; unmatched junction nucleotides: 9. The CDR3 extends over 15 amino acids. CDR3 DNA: TGTGCCAGCAGCCCGCCCCGCGACAGGGCCTACGAGCAGTACTTC. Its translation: CASSPPRDRAYEQYF.

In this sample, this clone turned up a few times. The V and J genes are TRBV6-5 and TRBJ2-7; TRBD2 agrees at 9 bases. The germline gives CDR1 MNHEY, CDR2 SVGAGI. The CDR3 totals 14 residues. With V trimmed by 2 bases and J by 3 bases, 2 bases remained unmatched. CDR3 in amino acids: CASSYGAGGYEQYF. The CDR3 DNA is TGTGCCAGCAGTTACGGAGCGGGGGGCTACGAGCAGTACTTC.

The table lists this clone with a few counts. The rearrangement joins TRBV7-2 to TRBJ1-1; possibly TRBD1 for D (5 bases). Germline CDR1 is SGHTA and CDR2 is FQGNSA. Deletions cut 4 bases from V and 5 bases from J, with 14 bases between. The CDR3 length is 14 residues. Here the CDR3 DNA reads TGTGCCAGCAGCTCCCGTAGGGGTAGGACTGAAGCTTTCTTT. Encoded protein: CASSSRRGRTEAFF.

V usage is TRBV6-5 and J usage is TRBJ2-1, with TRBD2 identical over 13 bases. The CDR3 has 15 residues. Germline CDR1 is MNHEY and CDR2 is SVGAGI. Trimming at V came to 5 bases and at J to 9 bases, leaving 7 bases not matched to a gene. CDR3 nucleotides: TGTGCCAGCAGTCCCGGACTAGCGGGGGTTGGTGAGCAGTTCTTC. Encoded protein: CASSPGLAGVGEQFF.

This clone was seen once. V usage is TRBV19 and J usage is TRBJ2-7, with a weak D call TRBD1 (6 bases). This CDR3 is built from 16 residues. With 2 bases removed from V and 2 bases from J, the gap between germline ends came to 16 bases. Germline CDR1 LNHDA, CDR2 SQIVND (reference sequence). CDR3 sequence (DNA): TGTGCCAGTAGTATATTAATACAGGGACCAACCTACGAGCAGTACTTC. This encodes CASSILIQGPTYEQYF.

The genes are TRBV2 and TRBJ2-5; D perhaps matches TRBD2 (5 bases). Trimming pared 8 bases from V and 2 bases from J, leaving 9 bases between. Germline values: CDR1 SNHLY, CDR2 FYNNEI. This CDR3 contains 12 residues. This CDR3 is CASGRGQETQYF. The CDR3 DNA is TGTGCCAGCGGACGGGGACAAGAGACCCAGTACTTC.

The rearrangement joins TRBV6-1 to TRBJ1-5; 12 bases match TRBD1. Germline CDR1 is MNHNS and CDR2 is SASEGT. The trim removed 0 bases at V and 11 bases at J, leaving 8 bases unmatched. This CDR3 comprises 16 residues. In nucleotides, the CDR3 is TGTGCCAGCAGTGAAGCAGGGACAGGGGGCCGGTCAGCCCAGCATTTT. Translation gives CASSEAGTGGRSAQHF.

The CDR3 loop is CAISEPGGQAVGGYTF. For the CDR3, the DNA is TGTGCCATCAGTGAGCCTGGGGGACAGGCCGTCGGAGGCTACACCTTC. The chain recombines TRBV10-3 with TRBJ1-2, with 8 positions matching TRBD1. There are 16 residues in the CDR3. From germline, CDR1 is ENHRY and CDR2 SYGVKD. J gave up 8 bases and V 2 bases, and 13 bases lay outside the gene matches.

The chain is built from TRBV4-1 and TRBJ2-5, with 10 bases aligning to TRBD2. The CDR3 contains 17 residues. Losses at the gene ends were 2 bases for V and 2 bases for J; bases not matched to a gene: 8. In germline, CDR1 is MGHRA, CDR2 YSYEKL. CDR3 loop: CASSQPGLAAKQETQYF. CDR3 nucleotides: TGCGCCAGCAGCCAACCCGGACTAGCGGCCAAACAAGAGACCCAGTACTTC.

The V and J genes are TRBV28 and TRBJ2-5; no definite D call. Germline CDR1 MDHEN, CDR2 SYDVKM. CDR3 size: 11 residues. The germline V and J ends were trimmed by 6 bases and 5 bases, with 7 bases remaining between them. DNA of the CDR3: TGTGCCAGCAGCCTGAGGGAGACCCAGTACTTC. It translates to CASSLRETQYF.

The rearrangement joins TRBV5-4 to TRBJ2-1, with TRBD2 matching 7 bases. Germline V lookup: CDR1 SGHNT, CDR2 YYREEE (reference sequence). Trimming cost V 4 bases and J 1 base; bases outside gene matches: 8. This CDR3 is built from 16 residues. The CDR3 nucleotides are TGTGCCAGCAGCCCCCCAGCGGGGCGGTCCTACAATGAGCAGTTCTTC. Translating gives CASSPPAGRSYNEQFF.